These 32 T cell receptor beta chains were sequenced from one sample in a study of T cells in localized non-small cell lung cancer (dated by TCRdb to 2019 to 2021). The library was made by the immunoSEQ multiplex PCR assay. The immuneACCESS repertoire file appears here via TCRdb, limited to in-frame rearrangements. These files lack a portion of the clones; in checked studies, under half of the deficit traces to unresolved V genes, and the cause of the others is not known. Here the sample has around 2,000 clones; roughly a quarter occur a single time. The top ten clones comprise less than 20% of the sample. The material was lung tumor tissue, obtained before any cancer treatment. The receptor source for this set is a female donor older than 55 with stage II squamous cell lung carcinoma.

The sample holds a few counts of this clone. This chain uses TRBV4-1 with TRBJ1-3, with D maybe TRBD1 (5 bases). Trimming cost V 2 bases and J 2 bases, with 19 bases left between them. The CDR3 spans 18 residues. Germline loops: CDR1 MGHRA, CDR2 YSYEKL. In DNA, the CDR3 is TGCGCCAGCAGCCAATTTGGTTGGGAGGGGAGGACTGGAAACACCATATATTTT. Encoded protein: CASSQFGWEGRTGNTIYF.

The gene calls are TRBV9 and TRBJ1-1, with a possible D match to TRBD1 (5 bases). V dropped 2 bases and J dropped 4 bases, with 15 bases sitting between them. CDR3 length: 15 residues. CDR1 is SGDLS and CDR2 is YYNGEE in the germline V gene. The CDR3 spells CASSVDQGYGTEAFF. The CDR3, as DNA: TGTGCCAGCAGCGTCGACCAGGGTTATGGCACTGAAGCTTTCTTT.

In this sample, this clone is large (0.1 to 1%). The chain has TRBV6-8 and TRBJ2-2, with D possibly TRBD2 on 5 matching bases. V was trimmed by 5 bases and J by 5 bases, leaving 6 bases between them. CDR3 size: 12 residues. Germline V gives CDR1 MNHGY, CDR2 SAAAGT. CDR3 sequence: CASSRETGELFF. The CDR3, as DNA: TGTGCCAGCAGTAGGGAGACCGGGGAGCTGTTTTTT.

The CDR3 nucleotides are TGTGCCAGCGCCGAGGAGGACGAACGGCGGGAGCAGTTCTTC. Residues: CASAEEDERREQFF. This chain links TRBV6-8 with TRBJ2-1, with D maybe TRBD2 (5 bases). Trimming left V 8 bases short and J 10 bases short, with 21 bases between. Germline assignment: CDR1 MNHGY and CDR2 SAAAGT. The CDR3 contains 14 residues.

The gene calls are TRBV6-8 and TRBJ2-1; perhaps D is TRBD1 or TRBD2 (5 bases each). Per the germline V gene, CDR1 is MNHGY and CDR2 is SAAAGT. The CDR3 runs 14 residues. The V end was cut by 6 bases, the J end by 8 bases, with 17 bases between. CDR3 bases: TGTGCCAGCAGCCAAGGGGCTAGCCTGGATGAGCAGTTCTTC. Translating it yields CASSQGASLDEQFF.

This clone was seen more than once but under ten times. The chain couples TRBV1 to TRBJ2-7; TRBD2, as called in the table, went unchecked against the DNA. TRBV1 is reported as a pseudogene. The CDR3 is 19 residues long. CDR3 sequence (DNA): TGCGCCAGCAGCCAAGAATCGGGGCTAGCGGGAGGACCAATCCACGAGCAGTACTTC. Amino acids: CASSQESGLAGGPIHEQYF.

This clone was counted between two and nine times. The chain is built from TRBV19 and TRBJ2-2; 8 nucleotides match TRBD1. Trimming cost V 4 bases and J 4 bases; bases outside gene matches: 8. The CDR3 loop spans 16 amino acids. Germline loops: CDR1 LNHDA, CDR2 SQIVND (reference sequence). CDR3 protein: CASSRTGGRVTGELFF. The CDR3 region has the DNA TGTGCCAGTAGTAGAACAGGGGGAAGGGTCACCGGGGAGCTGTTTTTT. Supplemented by reference TRBV19 and TRBJ2-2, the full variable domain reads DGGITQSPKYLFRKEGQNVTLSCEQNLNHDAMYWYRQDPGQGLRLIYYSQIVNDFQKGDIAEGYSVSREKKESFPLTVTSAQKNPTAFYLCASSRTGGRVTGELFFGEGSRLTVL.

This clone counts as medium-sized. V and J are TRBV6-8 and TRBJ1-2, with 7 positions matching TRBD1. Germline CDR1 and CDR2: MNHGY and SAAAGT. After removal of 6 bases from V and 4 bases from J, the junction contained 11 bases not matched to a gene. The CDR3 contains 15 residues. As DNA, the CDR3 is TGTGCCAGCAGGGTCACAGGGGCTGGGGGCTATGGCTACACCTTC. Amino acids: CASRVTGAGGYGYTF.

This clone was seen only a few times. The chain carries TRBV10-2 and TRBJ2-7; D gene uncertain. This CDR3 spans 13 amino acids. Trimming removed 4 bases from V and 7 bases from J, with 14 bases in between. The germline V gene has CDR1 WSHSY and CDR2 SAAADI. The CDR3 sequence is CASSVRAPQEQYV. In DNA form, the CDR3 reads TGCGCCAGCAGTGTTAGGGCCCCCCAAGAGCAGTACGTC.

By its share, this clone is medium-sized. V gene TRBV4-1 combines with J gene TRBJ1-2; D remains unclear. The germline V gene encodes CDR1 MGHRA and CDR2 YSYEKL. The CDR3 extends over 15 amino acids. Trimming stripped 1 base from V and 4 bases from J, with 13 bases between. This CDR3 reads CASSQGVVPGYGYTF. CDR3 bases: TGCGCCAGCAGCCAAGGGGTGGTACCTGGCTATGGCTACACCTTC.

This clone was detected a few times. J is TRBJ1-5 and V is TRBV6-8, with 8 bases aligning to TRBD1. The germline gives CDR1 MNHGY, CDR2 SAAAGT. The ends lost 7 bases at V and 4 bases at J; junction bases unmatched: 9. CDR3 length equals 15 residues. The CDR3, as DNA: TGTGCCAGCAATCCTCAGGGGGCAGGAAATCAGCCCCAGCATTTT. It codes for CASNPQGAGNQPQHF.

J is TRBJ1-1 and V is TRBV6-8; no clear D. Per germline, CDR1 MNHGY and CDR2 SAAAGT. The CDR3 consists of 15 residues. V lost 10 bases to trimming and J lost 0 bases, with 18 bases between them. The CDR3 loop is CATKSPRMLNTEAFF. CDR3 in DNA: TGTGCCACCAAGTCGCCACGGATGCTGAACACTGAAGCTTTCTTT.

V and J are TRBV5-1 and TRBJ1-4, with TRBD1 matching 9 bases. This CDR3 is 14 amino acids long. Trimming at V came to 5 bases and at J to 5 bases, leaving 4 bases not matched to a gene. CDR1 is SGHRS and CDR2 is YFSETQ in the germline V gene. The CDR3 loop reads CASRDGTGNEKLFF. The CDR3 coding sequence is TGCGCCAGCAGGGACGGGACAGGGAATGAAAAACTGTTTTTT.

The gene calls are TRBV6-8 and TRBJ1-5; D remains ambiguous. The CDR3 runs 14 residues. V lost 6 bases to trimming and J lost 7 bases, with 16 bases between them. Germline CDR1 and CDR2: MNHGY and SAAAGT. The CDR3 DNA reads as TGTGCCAGCAGGGAGCTTGGGGTGGTGCAGCCCCAGCATTTT. It specifies CASRELGVVQPQHF.

Relative to its sample, this clone is large. The chain joins TRBV6-8 to TRBJ1-1; D call uncertain. The ends were cut back, 6 bases at V and 3 bases at J, with 11 bases in the middle. The CDR3 has 13 amino acids. Germline CDR1 is MNHGY and CDR2 is SAAAGT. The CDR3 nucleotides read TGTGCCAGCAGGTACGTACAAGACACTGAAGCTTTCTTT. Residues: CASRYVQDTEAFF.

The V and J genes are TRBV5-1 and TRBJ1-1; 7 positions agree with TRBD1. Trimming cost V 4 bases and J 4 bases; bases outside gene matches: 16. Per germline, CDR1 SGHRS and CDR2 YFSETQ. The CDR3 is made up of 17 amino acids. CDR3 nucleotide sequence: TGCGCCAGCAGCCGGGCATCAGGGGGTGCCTCTGGCACTGAAGCTTTCTTT. This codes for CASSRASGGASGTEAFF.

Note on this clone: Read data end 1 residue before the CDR3 end; the end is taken from the germline J gene. V usage is TRBV10-3 and J usage is TRBJ1-2, with a possible D match to TRBD1 (5 bases). This CDR3 region has 17 residues. V gave up 0 bases and J gave up 5 bases, with 19 bases separating them. From germline, CDR1 is ENHRY and CDR2 SYGVKD. The part of the CDR3 DNA that was read is TGTGCCATCAGTGAGTCGGGAGGGCAGGGAGGACCTTATGGCTACACC. This codes for CAISESGGQGGPYGYT. The whole CDR3 protein reads CAISESGGQGGPYGYTF.

This rearrangement joins TRBV6-8 to TRBJ2-6; weak D call: TRBD2 (7 bases). V was cut by 2 bases and J by 6 bases, with 14 bases left in between. CDR3 length: 16 residues. Looked up from germline, CDR1 is MNHGY and CDR2 is SAAAGT. In DNA form, the CDR3 reads TGTGCCAGCAGTTACCGGGGCGGGGGCTTGGCCAACGTCCTGACTTTC. This translates into CASSYRGGGLANVLTF.

This clone has only a few counts. J is TRBJ1-1 and V is TRBV19, with D maybe TRBD1 (5 bases). The germline V gene has CDR1 LNHDA and CDR2 SQIVND (reference sequence). The CDR3 has 13 residues. Deletions cut 6 bases from V and 6 bases from J, with 14 bases between. CDR3 coding DNA: TGTGCCAGTAGACGGGACGGAGGCGCTGAAGCTTTCTTT. Its protein is CASRRDGGAEAFF.

This clone showed up just a few times. The genes are TRBV6-1 and TRBJ2-6, with unresolved D. This CDR3 has 15 amino acids. Germline-derived CDR1 and CDR2 are MNHNS and SASEGT. Between the trimmed V and J ends, which lost 1 base and 0 bases, there was a span of 4 bases. The CDR3 loop reads CASSEGNSGANVLTF. The CDR3 nucleotides are TGTGCCAGCAGTGAAGGGAACTCTGGGGCCAACGTCCTGACTTTC.

This clone was recorded a few times. This rearrangement joins TRBV29-1 to TRBJ1-1, with D perhaps TRBD1 (5 bases). CDR3 length equals 13 residues. The germline CDR1 and CDR2 sequences are SQVTM and ANQGSEA. Deletions cut 3 bases from V and 10 bases from J, with 18 bases between. DNA for the CDR3: TGCAGCGTTGATGGATCTGGGGGATCCGGAGCTTTCTTT. The encoded protein is CSVDGSGGSGAFF.

In this sample, this clone is large. The V gene is TRBV19, the J gene TRBJ1-1, with D possibly matching TRBD1 (6 bases). CDR1 and CDR2 from the germline V gene are LNHDA and SQIVND (reference sequence). Trimming took 6 bases from V and 7 from J, leaving 9 bases between them. The length of the CDR3 is 11 residues. CDR3 loop: CASRVGGEAFF. The CDR3 DNA reads as TGTGCCAGTAGGGTAGGGGGTGAAGCTTTCTTT. Looking up the rest from reference TRBV19 and TRBJ1-1 gives the full variable domain: DGGITQSPKYLFRKEGQNVTLSCEQNLNHDAMYWYRQDPGQGLRLIYYSQIVNDFQKGDIAEGYSVSREKKESFPLTVTSAQKNPTAFYLCASRVGGEAFFGQGTRLTVV.

This clone was found a few times. The chain recombines TRBV6-8 with TRBJ1-4; 10 bases align to TRBD1. CDR1 MNHGY and CDR2 SAAAGT come from the germline V gene. The CDR3 consists of 16 residues. The V segment lost 6 bases and the J segment 1 base; nucleotides outside the gene matches: 5. CDR3 sequence reads: CASRPTGGVTNEKLFF. CDR3 coding DNA: TGTGCCAGCAGACCGACAGGGGGCGTAACTAATGAAAAACTGTTTTTT.

The chain joins TRBV11-3 to TRBJ2-7; TRBD1 agrees at 11 bases. With 5 bases clipped from V and 0 bases from J, the junction kept 3 bases outside the gene matches. CDR3 length equals 15 residues. Per germline, CDR1 SGHNT and CDR2 YENEEA. The CDR3 protein is CASSVGTGGSYEQYF. CDR3 in DNA: TGTGCCAGCAGCGTCGGGACAGGGGGCTCCTACGAGCAGTACTTC.

The chain combines TRBV1 with TRBJ2-1; whether TRBD2, the table's D call, matches the DNA was not checked. TRBV1 is an annotated pseudogene. The CDR3 has 14 amino acids. CDR3 nucleotide sequence: TGCGCCAGCAGCCAAGCGTTGGGGGGGAATGAGCAGTTCTTC. The encoded protein is CASSQALGGNEQFF.

V and J are TRBV11-3 and TRBJ1-2, with unresolved D. V dropped 1 base and J dropped 4 bases, with 10 bases sitting between them. Germline V CDR1 and CDR2: SGHNT, YENEEA. This CDR3 has 14 residues. CDR3 DNA: TGTGCCAGCAGCTTAGGAAGCGGCGGCTATGGCTACACCTTC. Its protein is CASSLGSGGYGYTF.

V usage is TRBV6-8 and J usage is TRBJ1-6, with D unclear. The CDR3 is 14 amino acids. Germline-derived CDR1 and CDR2 are MNHGY and SAAAGT. V lost 8 bases to trimming and J lost 2 bases, with 10 bases between them. This CDR3 is CASGGRTYNSPLHF. DNA of the CDR3: TGTGCCAGCGGAGGGAGGACCTATAATTCACCCCTCCACTTT.

This clone came up a few times. The chain links TRBV9 to TRBJ2-1; no definite D call. Trimming took 5 bases from V and 14 from J, leaving 17 bases between them. From germline, CDR1 is SGDLS and CDR2 YYNGEE. The CDR3 runs 12 residues. The CDR3 DNA reads as TGTGCCAGCAGTGAAGCGCTTACGAGAAAGTTCTTC. It encodes CASSEALTRKFF.

The chain combines TRBV18 with TRBJ1-6; D is ambiguous. V lost 5 bases to trimming and J lost 6 bases, with 8 bases between them. CDR3 length: 13 amino acids. CDR1 is KGHSH and CDR2 is LQKENI in the germline V gene. The CDR3 spells CASSEEGNSPLHF. In DNA form, the CDR3 reads TGTGCCAGCTCAGAGGAGGGTAATTCACCCCTCCACTTT. Using reference TRBV18 and TRBJ1-6 for the parts outside the CDR3, the full variable domain is NAGVMQNPRHLVRRRGQEARLRCSPMKGHSHVYWYRQLPEEGLKFMVYLQKENIIDESGMPKERFSAEFPKEGPSILRIQQVVRGDSAAYFCASSEEGNSPLHFGNGTRLTVT.

V and J are TRBV15 and TRBJ2-7; no clear D gene. V lost 1 base and J 3 bases, leaving 10 bases between the germline ends. Germline CDR1 reads LNHNV; CDR2 reads YYDKDF (reference sequence). This CDR3 contains 14 residues. DNA of the CDR3: TGTGCCACCAGCAGAGGCCCGTCTGGCTACGAGCAGTACTTC. Translated: CATSRGPSGYEQYF.

The chain is built from TRBV30 and TRBJ2-4; D is undetermined. Trimming took off 0 bases at V and 3 bases at J, with 12 bases between the two ends. The CDR3 contains 15 residues. Germline CDR1 and CDR2: GTSNPN and SVGIG (reference sequence). The CDR3 reads CAWSVGGFGKNIQYF. The CDR3 nucleotides are TGTGCCTGGAGTGTAGGTGGGTTTGGCAAAAACATTCAGTACTTC.

This clone is classed as medium-sized. For the CDR3, the DNA is TGTGTCAGAAGGCCCCGGCCAGCGGATGTATCCCCGGGTTACGAGCAGTACTTC. Translated, it gives CVRRPRPADVSPGYEQYF. The V and J genes are TRBV12-2 and TRBJ2-7; TRBD2 was called by the table and not checked on the DNA. TRBV12-2 is an annotated pseudogene. The CDR3 covers 18 residues.